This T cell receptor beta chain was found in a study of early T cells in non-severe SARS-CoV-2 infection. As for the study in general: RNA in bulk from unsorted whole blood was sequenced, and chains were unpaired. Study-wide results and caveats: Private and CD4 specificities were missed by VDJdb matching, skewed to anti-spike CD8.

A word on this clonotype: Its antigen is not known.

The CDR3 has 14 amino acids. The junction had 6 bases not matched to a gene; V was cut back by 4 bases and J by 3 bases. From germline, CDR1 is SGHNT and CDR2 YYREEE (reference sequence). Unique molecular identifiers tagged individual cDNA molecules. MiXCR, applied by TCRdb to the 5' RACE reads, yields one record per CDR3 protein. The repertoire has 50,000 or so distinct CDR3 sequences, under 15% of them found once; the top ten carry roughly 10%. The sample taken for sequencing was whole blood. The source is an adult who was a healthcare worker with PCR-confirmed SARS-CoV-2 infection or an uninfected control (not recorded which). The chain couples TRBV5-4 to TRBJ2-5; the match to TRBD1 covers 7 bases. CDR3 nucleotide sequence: TGTGCCAGCAGCCCCGGGACAGACGAAGAGACCCAGTACTTC. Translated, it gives CASSPGTDEETQYF.